This entry is about one T cell receptor beta chain. As yet, its antigen is unknown. The CDR3 spans 14 residues. Primers included in the PCR were 60 Vbeta and 13 Jbeta primers. Study processing details: Counted up in a later analysis, unique TCR beta chains came to roughly 80 million, with about 9.9 million shared. Only in-frame clones appear in the TCRdb table, and some are missing; sequencing was by immunoSEQ multiplex PCR. The DNA gave D and trimming, while V, J and clone size come from that table. The table has more than 150,000 clones, 70% to 85% seen once. The record originates from a study of cytomegalovirus exposure and HLA in healthy donors. Whole-study results and caveats: Upon later analysis, TCR association rates were observed to vary by HLA locus, being highest for DRB1 and lowest for HLA-C. About 180 TCR beta chains were listed as cytomegalovirus-associated.

The V gene is TRBV21-1, the J gene TRBJ2-2; the listed D gene, TRBD2, was not tested against the DNA. TRBV21-1 is a known pseudogene. The TCR comes from a man aged 18 to 29 in good health and CMV-seronegative. The sample taken for sequencing was PBMCs. The CDR3 sequence is CASSNWGVTGELFF. DNA of the CDR3: TGTGCCAGCAGCAATTGGGGGGTTACCGGGGAGCTGTTTTTT.